The 5 T cell receptor beta chains below were found in one sample sequenced in a study of T cells in Graves' hyperthyroidism and ophthalmopathy (dated by TCRdb to between 2019 and 2020). The library was generated by multiplex PCR. TCRdb names Illumina HiSeq 2000 as the instrument used. TCR beta CDR3 regions were amplified from RNA transcripts. For the first round of RT-PCR on the TCR CDR3, the HTBI primer set was used together with the Qiagen OneStep RT-PCR kit. Through fastp at Q25 and MiXCR, TCRdb rebuilt clones from the public reads, retaining in-frame beta chains. Identical CDR3 protein sequences are pooled into one entry, listed with their most common genes and DNA. A total of about 130,000 distinct CDR3 sequences appear in this sample, approximately 20% of them only once. The ten top clones hold more than 60% of the sample. The sequenced sample consisted of blood. The receptors stem from a woman aged 50 to 60 with Graves' hyperthyroidism that later progressed to Graves' ophthalmopathy.

This clonotype appeared many times. The junction differs from germline at one of its ends, possibly a read error. The CDR3 DNA reads TGTGCCAGCAGTCCACGACTAGCCTCCAACGAGCAGTACTTC. This encodes CASSPRLASNEQYF. The chain uses TRBV28 and TRBJ2-7; 7 bases are a match to TRBD2. The CDR3 loop spans 14 amino acids. From germline, CDR1 is MDHEN and CDR2 SYDVKM.

The table lists this clonotype with many counts. CDR3 DNA sequence: TGTGCCAGCTCACCACTACAGGGTCATAATTCACCCCTCCACTTT. Translating it yields CASSPLQGHNSPLHF. The chain links TRBV18 to TRBJ1-6; D might be TRBD1 (6 bases). V lost 1 base and J 5 bases, leaving 9 bases between the germline ends. The CDR3 sequence is 15 residues long. Germline V lookup: CDR1 KGHSH, CDR2 LQKENI.

In its sample, this clonotype was seen many times. CDR3 region: CASSSGTGGNTGELFF. CDR3 coding DNA: TGCGCCAGCAGCTCCGGGACAGGGGGCAACACCGGGGAGCTGTTTTTT. The V and J genes are TRBV5-1 and TRBJ2-2; 12 bases fit TRBD1. In germline, CDR1 is SGHRS, CDR2 YFSETQ. CDR3 size: 16 residues. Losses at the gene ends were 3 bases for V and 2 bases for J; bases not matched to a gene: 2.

The genes are TRBV2 and TRBJ2-7, with TRBD1 identical over 10 bases. Trimming at V came to 7 bases and at J to 6 bases, leaving 6 bases not matched to a gene. Germline CDR1 is SNHLY and CDR2 is FYNNEI. The length of the CDR3 is 13 residues. The CDR3 sequence: CASNSWDRGEQYF. CDR3 nucleotides: TGTGCCAGCAATTCTTGGGACAGGGGCGAGCAGTACTTC.

This clonotype was observed a handful of times. The V and J genes are TRBV5-1 and TRBJ2-1; D is possibly TRBD1 or TRBD2 (5 bases each). V gave up 3 bases and J gave up 4 bases, with 17 bases separating them. The germline CDR1 and CDR2 sequences are SGHRS and YFSETQ. The CDR3 loop spans 16 amino acids. The CDR3 bases are TGCGCCAGCAGCTCCAGGGACCTGGGGTTATACAATGAGCAGTTCTTC. It translates to CASSSRDLGLYNEQFF.